A single T cell receptor (beta chain) is shown here with its context. Its cognate antigen is unknown. The CDR3 totals 15 residues. Germline CDR1 is SGHDT and CDR2 is YYEEEE. Trimming took off 1 base at V and 5 bases at J, with 12 bases between the two ends. The time point was: 2015-2016 season, pre-vaccination. This entry belongs to a study of follicular helper T cells after annual influenza vaccination. Across the whole study: Across the 2013-2014, 2014-2015 and 2015-2016 vaccination seasons, some subjects were resampled. Findings of the study overall: ICOS+CD38+ cTfh clonality change tracked circulating plasmablast frequency change. Day 7 ICOS+CD38+ clones were most often found later in ICOS-CD38- cTfh cells.

Libraries were prepared by immunoSEQ multiplex PCR; TCRdb keeps only in-frame clonotypes and omits some of them. The data hold fewer than 15,000 clones, with around 75% observed a single time. This TCR was sampled from an adult who received the influenza vaccine. The gene calls are TRBV5-6 and TRBJ2-2; a weak D match, TRBD2 (5 bases). This specimen was CXCR5- memory CD4+ T cells sorted from blood, taken on the day of influenza vaccination. This CDR3 reads CASSLFRGKTGELFF. The CDR3 bases are TGTGCCAGCAGCTTGTTCCGGGGAAAAACCGGGGAGCTGTTTTTT. Complete variable domain (other parts from reference TRBV5-6 and TRBJ2-2): DAGVTQSPTHLIKTRGQQVTLRCSPKSGHDTVSWYQQALGQGPQFIFQYYEEEERQRGNFPDRFSGHQFPNYSSELNVNALLLGDSALYLCASSLFRGKTGELFFGEGSRLTVL.